These 28 T cell receptor beta chains were all obtained from the same sample, sequenced in a study of cytomegalovirus exposure and HLA in healthy donors. PCR primers comprised 60 Vbeta and 13 Jbeta primers. Measured with immunoSEQ multiplex PCR; TCRdb has only the in-frame clones, and not every one. The repertoire holds tens of thousands of clones, around 85% seen once, with about 2.9% in the top ten. Material: PBMCs. These receptor sequences come from a young man in good health and CMV-seronegative.

This clone is a singleton in its sample. This rearrangement joins TRBV5-1 to TRBJ2-1; D is possibly TRBD1 (7 bases). In germline, CDR1 is SGHRS, CDR2 YFSETQ. The V end was cut by 4 bases, the J end by 5 bases, with 10 bases between. CDR3 length: 13 amino acids. The CDR3 DNA reads as TGCGCCAGCAGCCCCAGGGGGGACAATGAGCAGTTCTTC. Translated, it gives CASSPRGDNEQFF.

The chain uses TRBV4-3 and TRBJ1-3; 7 nucleotides align to TRBD1. The CDR3 consists of 15 residues. After removal of 3 bases from V and 3 bases from J, the junction contained 5 bases not matched to a gene. Germline CDR1 is LGHNA and CDR2 is YSLEER. The CDR3 coding sequence is TGCGCCAGCAGCCAGGCACAGGGGAATGGAAACACCATATATTTT. As protein: CASSQAQGNGNTIYF.

The chain is built from TRBV7-9 and TRBJ1-2; D is perhaps TRBD1 (5 bases). Trimming took 5 bases from V and 4 from J, leaving 14 bases between them. This CDR3 has 14 amino acids. Germline CDR1 reads SEHNR; CDR2 reads FQNEAQ (reference sequence). This CDR3 is CASSPGGQPYGYTF. The CDR3 region has the DNA TGTGCCAGCAGCCCGGGGGGTCAGCCCTATGGCTACACCTTC.

Written as DNA, the CDR3 is TGTGCCAGCTCACCACGGCCCGTCAATGAGCAGTTCTTC. Protein: CASSPRPVNEQFF. The rearrangement joins TRBV18 to TRBJ2-1; the D is unclear. Deletions cut 1 base from V and 6 bases from J, with 7 bases between. Germline values: CDR1 KGHSH, CDR2 LQKENI. The CDR3 contains 13 residues.

The V call is TRBV25-1, the J call TRBJ2-3; D is possibly TRBD1 (6 bases). Germline CDR1 is MGHDK and CDR2 is SYGVNS. V lost 1 base, J lost 2 bases, and 10 bases lay in between. The CDR3 is 15 amino acids. The CDR3 coding sequence is TGTGCCAGCAGTGAATCAGGGGCGAACACAGATACGCAGTATTTT. It yields the protein CASSESGANTDTQYF.

This chain joins TRBV6-1 and TRBJ2-4; TRBD1 is a possible D gene (6 bases). Per the germline V gene, CDR1 is MNHNS and CDR2 is SASEGT. Trimming removed 8 bases at V and 6 bases at J, with 14 bases between. The CDR3 is 13 amino acids. The CDR3: CASLDSPLNIQYF. The CDR3 DNA follows: TGTGCCAGCCTGGACAGTCCCTTAAACATTCAGTACTTC.

The chain uses TRBV12-2 and TRBJ1-5; the tabulated D call, TRBD1, remains unverified against the DNA. TRBV12-2 is marked as a pseudogene. There are 14 residues in the CDR3. The CDR3 here is CASRPGTVNQPQHF. The CDR3 nucleotides read TGTGCAAGTCGCCCCGGGACAGTCAATCAGCCCCAGCATTTT.

V usage is TRBV28 and J usage is TRBJ1-5; D is ambiguous. This CDR3 region has 12 residues. CDR1 and CDR2 from the germline V gene are MDHEN and SYDVKM. V lost 7 bases and J 3 bases, leaving 7 bases between the germline ends. The DNA for the CDR3 is TGTGCCAGCACCCTAAACAATCAGCCCCAGCATTTT. This encodes CASTLNNQPQHF.

The rearrangement links TRBV5-1 to TRBJ1-1, with 8 bases matching TRBD1. The V and J ends lost 0 bases and 0 bases, in that order; junction bases with no gene match: 7. Germline CDR1 is SGHRS and CDR2 is YFSETQ. CDR3 length: 17 residues. The CDR3 nucleotides read TGCGCCAGCAGCTTGGAACAGGGGGGCCCCCTGAACACTGAAGCTTTCTTT. As protein: CASSLEQGGPLNTEAFF.

CDR3 coding DNA: TGTGCCAGCAGTTTATCTCCAGGGCTTAAGACCGGGGAGCTGTTTTTT. Amino acids: CASSLSPGLKTGELFF. The rearrangement uses TRBV27 and TRBJ2-2; D might be TRBD1 (5 bases). The CDR3 has 16 residues. The V end lost 0 bases, the J end lost 5 bases, and 13 bases lay between the germline ends. CDR1 is MNHEY and CDR2 is SMNVEV in the germline V gene (reference sequence).

The J gene is TRBJ1-5, the V gene TRBV6-5; D might be TRBD1 (5 bases). This CDR3 spans 13 amino acids. The ends were cut back, 6 bases at V and 7 bases at J, with 13 bases in the middle. CDR1 and CDR2 from the germline V gene are MNHEY and SVGAGI. The CDR3 nucleotides are TGTGCCAGCAGCCTGGGACTCCAGCAGCCCCAGCATTTT. Protein: CASSLGLQQPQHF.

This clone occurred once. CDR3: CASSRGPGQPFNQPQHF. Here the CDR3 DNA reads TGTGCCAGCAGTAGGGGGCCGGGACAGCCATTCAATCAGCCCCAGCATTTT. This chain uses TRBV28 with TRBJ1-5, with 7 nucleotides matching TRBD1. The length of the CDR3 is 17 residues. Per the germline V gene, CDR1 is MDHEN and CDR2 is SYDVKM. Losses at the gene ends were 5 bases for V and 3 bases for J; bases not matched to a gene: 13.

In its sample, this clone was seen once. DNA for the CDR3: TGTGCCATCAGTGACAGGGAGGATAGTGGCTACACCTTC. This sequence encodes CAISDREDSGYTF. The J gene is TRBJ1-2, the V gene TRBV10-3, with a weak D call TRBD1 (5 bases). V was shortened by 3 bases and J by 7 bases, with 12 bases between the two germline ends. This CDR3 region has 13 residues. From germline, CDR1 is ENHRY and CDR2 SYGVKD.

This chain joins TRBV6-5 and TRBJ2-7; D might be TRBD1 (7 bases). CDR1 is MNHEY, CDR2 SVGAGI, per germline. V was trimmed by 2 bases and J by 4 bases, leaving 12 bases between them. The CDR3 is made up of 14 amino acids. The CDR3 reads CASSYRGTEYEQYF. In DNA form, the CDR3 reads TGTGCCAGCAGTTACCGGGGGACAGAATACGAGCAGTACTTC.

The chain has TRBV15 and TRBJ1-1; D is unclear. Trimming stripped 5 bases from V and 0 bases from J, with 7 bases between. This CDR3 has 13 amino acids. Germline loops: CDR1 LNHNV, CDR2 YYDKDF (reference sequence). The CDR3 bases are TGTGCCACCAGCCCCTCAGTGAACACTGAAGCTTTCTTT. It codes for CATSPSVNTEAFF.

This chain uses TRBV19 with TRBJ1-1; possibly TRBD1 for D (5 bases). The CDR3 is 13 residues long. The V end was cut by 5 bases, the J end by 4 bases, with 11 bases between. Germline V CDR1 and CDR2: LNHDA, SQIVND (reference sequence). CDR3 in amino acids: CASSQGVPTEAFF. Here the CDR3 DNA reads TGTGCCAGTAGTCAAGGGGTCCCCACTGAAGCTTTCTTT. Full variable domain (outside the CDR3, taken from reference TRBV19 and TRBJ1-1): DGGITQSPKYLFRKEGQNVTLSCEQNLNHDAMYWYRQDPGQGLRLIYYSQIVNDFQKGDIAEGYSVSREKKESFPLTVTSAQKNPTAFYLCASSQGVPTEAFFGQGTRLTVV.

The rearrangement uses TRBV30 and TRBJ1-4, with 10 nucleotides matching TRBD1. In germline, CDR1 is GTSNPN, CDR2 SVGIG (reference sequence). There are 14 residues in the CDR3. V was pared by 3 bases and J by 8 bases, with 6 bases of the junction left unmatched. The CDR3 loop is CAWRTGGAGEKLFF. CDR3 DNA: TGTGCCTGGAGGACAGGGGGCGCGGGCGAAAAACTGTTTTTT.

The chain couples TRBV27 to TRBJ1-5; D ambiguous. Germline CDR1 reads MNHEY; CDR2 reads SMNVEV (reference sequence). CDR3 length equals 13 residues. Trimming took 4 bases from V and 7 from J, leaving 11 bases between them. The DNA of the CDR3 is TGTGCCAGCAGTTCAACTAGGTACCAGCCCCAGCATTTT. This sequence encodes CASSSTRYQPQHF.

The DNA of the CDR3 is TGTGCCATCACCACTGGGGCCACCGGGGAGCTGTTTTTT. Translated, it gives CAITTGATGELFF. The gene calls are TRBV10-3 and TRBJ2-2, with TRBD1 as a possible D gene (5 bases). The V and J ends lost 7 bases and 4 bases respectively, with 10 bases between them. The germline V gene encodes CDR1 ENHRY and CDR2 SYGVKD. CDR3 size: 13 residues.

The chain uses TRBV5-1 and TRBJ2-7; 12 positions match TRBD1. This CDR3 spans 15 amino acids. Germline assignment: CDR1 SGHRS and CDR2 YFSETQ. V shed 2 bases, J shed 7 bases, and the junction held 7 bases outside the gene matches. DNA for the CDR3: TGCGCCAGCAGCTTAGGGACAGGGGGCTGGGGTGAGCAGTACTTC. This gives the protein CASSLGTGGWGEQYF.

This chain uses TRBV19 with TRBJ1-2; TRBD1 agrees at 8 bases. Germline assignment: CDR1 LNHDA and CDR2 SQIVND (reference sequence). The trim removed 6 bases at V and 8 bases at J, leaving 8 bases unmatched. CDR3 length equals 13 residues. The CDR3 loop is CASSPTGARGYTF. The CDR3 DNA reads TGTGCCAGTAGCCCGACAGGGGCGAGGGGCTACACCTTC. Combining the CDR3 with reference TRBV19 and TRBJ1-2 gives the whole variable domain DGGITQSPKYLFRKEGQNVTLSCEQNLNHDAMYWYRQDPGQGLRLIYYSQIVNDFQKGDIAEGYSVSREKKESFPLTVTSAQKNPTAFYLCASSPTGARGYTFGSGTRLTVV.

This clone was seen only once. The chain recombines TRBV7-2 with TRBJ2-6; D not certain. The V gene's germline CDR1 is SGHTA and CDR2 FQGNSA. V lost 1 base to trimming and J lost 2 bases, with 6 bases between them. This CDR3 is 15 amino acids long. The CDR3 DNA follows: TGTACCAGCAGCTTAGGCGGCACTGGGGCCAACGTCCTGACTTTC. Amino acid sequence: CTSSLGGTGANVLTF.

This clone was seen only a few times. The gene calls are TRBV19 and TRBJ1-4; maybe TRBD1 (5 bases). CDR1 LNHDA and CDR2 SQIVND come from the germline V gene (reference sequence). V dropped 7 bases and J dropped 0 bases, with 15 bases sitting between them. The CDR3 totals 16 residues. The CDR3 DNA reads TGTGCCAGTAACCGGGCAATAGGGGCAACTAATGAAAAACTGTTTTTT. Translation: CASNRAIGATNEKLFF. Full variable domain (outside the CDR3, taken from reference TRBV19 and TRBJ1-4): DGGITQSPKYLFRKEGQNVTLSCEQNLNHDAMYWYRQDPGQGLRLIYYSQIVNDFQKGDIAEGYSVSREKKESFPLTVTSAQKNPTAFYLCASNRAIGATNEKLFFGSGTQLSVL.

The chain uses TRBV18 and TRBJ1-1, with 7 nucleotides matching TRBD1. CDR1 and CDR2 (germline): KGHSH, LQKENI. CDR3 length: 13 residues. Unmatched junction bases numbered 6, after V lost 6 bases and J lost 5 bases. The CDR3 region has the DNA TGTGCCAGCTCCCGGGACAGAACGACTGAAGCTTTCTTT. Translated, it gives CASSRDRTTEAFF.

The sample holds one count of this clone. The J gene is TRBJ2-3, the V gene TRBV18; D is unresolved. This CDR3 is built from 13 residues. Per germline, CDR1 KGHSH and CDR2 LQKENI. Trimming pared 4 bases from V and 6 bases from J, leaving 11 bases between. The CDR3 protein is CASSRTMEDTQYF. The CDR3 DNA follows: TGTGCCAGCTCACGAACCATGGAGGATACGCAGTATTTT.

CDR3 coding DNA: TGTGCCAGCAGTTACTCCGTCTATGGCTACACCTTC. Its translation is CASSYSVYGYTF. The chain employs TRBV6-6 and TRBJ1-2; the D is unclear. This CDR3 is 12 amino acids long. Trimming removed 0 bases from V and 4 bases from J, with 3 bases in between. The germline V gene has CDR1 MNHNY and CDR2 SVGAGI (reference sequence).

The gene calls are TRBV6-5 and TRBJ1-2; D possibly corresponds to TRBD1 (5 bases). Germline loops: CDR1 MNHEY, CDR2 SVGAGI. The V gene lost 6 bases and the J gene lost 6 bases, with 11 bases spanning the gap. CDR3 size: 12 residues. Here the CDR3 reads CASRRGSDGYTF. In nucleotides, the CDR3 is TGTGCCAGCAGGCGGGGGAGCGATGGCTACACCTTC.

V is TRBV28 and J is TRBJ1-2, with D possibly matching TRBD1 (5 bases). V was shortened by 3 bases and J by 8 bases, with 13 bases between the two germline ends. The CDR3 totals 13 residues. Germline assignment: CDR1 MDHEN and CDR2 SYDVKM. CDR3 loop: CASSLGPSKGYTF. CDR3 sequence (DNA): TGTGCCAGCAGTTTGGGGCCTTCGAAGGGCTACACCTTC.